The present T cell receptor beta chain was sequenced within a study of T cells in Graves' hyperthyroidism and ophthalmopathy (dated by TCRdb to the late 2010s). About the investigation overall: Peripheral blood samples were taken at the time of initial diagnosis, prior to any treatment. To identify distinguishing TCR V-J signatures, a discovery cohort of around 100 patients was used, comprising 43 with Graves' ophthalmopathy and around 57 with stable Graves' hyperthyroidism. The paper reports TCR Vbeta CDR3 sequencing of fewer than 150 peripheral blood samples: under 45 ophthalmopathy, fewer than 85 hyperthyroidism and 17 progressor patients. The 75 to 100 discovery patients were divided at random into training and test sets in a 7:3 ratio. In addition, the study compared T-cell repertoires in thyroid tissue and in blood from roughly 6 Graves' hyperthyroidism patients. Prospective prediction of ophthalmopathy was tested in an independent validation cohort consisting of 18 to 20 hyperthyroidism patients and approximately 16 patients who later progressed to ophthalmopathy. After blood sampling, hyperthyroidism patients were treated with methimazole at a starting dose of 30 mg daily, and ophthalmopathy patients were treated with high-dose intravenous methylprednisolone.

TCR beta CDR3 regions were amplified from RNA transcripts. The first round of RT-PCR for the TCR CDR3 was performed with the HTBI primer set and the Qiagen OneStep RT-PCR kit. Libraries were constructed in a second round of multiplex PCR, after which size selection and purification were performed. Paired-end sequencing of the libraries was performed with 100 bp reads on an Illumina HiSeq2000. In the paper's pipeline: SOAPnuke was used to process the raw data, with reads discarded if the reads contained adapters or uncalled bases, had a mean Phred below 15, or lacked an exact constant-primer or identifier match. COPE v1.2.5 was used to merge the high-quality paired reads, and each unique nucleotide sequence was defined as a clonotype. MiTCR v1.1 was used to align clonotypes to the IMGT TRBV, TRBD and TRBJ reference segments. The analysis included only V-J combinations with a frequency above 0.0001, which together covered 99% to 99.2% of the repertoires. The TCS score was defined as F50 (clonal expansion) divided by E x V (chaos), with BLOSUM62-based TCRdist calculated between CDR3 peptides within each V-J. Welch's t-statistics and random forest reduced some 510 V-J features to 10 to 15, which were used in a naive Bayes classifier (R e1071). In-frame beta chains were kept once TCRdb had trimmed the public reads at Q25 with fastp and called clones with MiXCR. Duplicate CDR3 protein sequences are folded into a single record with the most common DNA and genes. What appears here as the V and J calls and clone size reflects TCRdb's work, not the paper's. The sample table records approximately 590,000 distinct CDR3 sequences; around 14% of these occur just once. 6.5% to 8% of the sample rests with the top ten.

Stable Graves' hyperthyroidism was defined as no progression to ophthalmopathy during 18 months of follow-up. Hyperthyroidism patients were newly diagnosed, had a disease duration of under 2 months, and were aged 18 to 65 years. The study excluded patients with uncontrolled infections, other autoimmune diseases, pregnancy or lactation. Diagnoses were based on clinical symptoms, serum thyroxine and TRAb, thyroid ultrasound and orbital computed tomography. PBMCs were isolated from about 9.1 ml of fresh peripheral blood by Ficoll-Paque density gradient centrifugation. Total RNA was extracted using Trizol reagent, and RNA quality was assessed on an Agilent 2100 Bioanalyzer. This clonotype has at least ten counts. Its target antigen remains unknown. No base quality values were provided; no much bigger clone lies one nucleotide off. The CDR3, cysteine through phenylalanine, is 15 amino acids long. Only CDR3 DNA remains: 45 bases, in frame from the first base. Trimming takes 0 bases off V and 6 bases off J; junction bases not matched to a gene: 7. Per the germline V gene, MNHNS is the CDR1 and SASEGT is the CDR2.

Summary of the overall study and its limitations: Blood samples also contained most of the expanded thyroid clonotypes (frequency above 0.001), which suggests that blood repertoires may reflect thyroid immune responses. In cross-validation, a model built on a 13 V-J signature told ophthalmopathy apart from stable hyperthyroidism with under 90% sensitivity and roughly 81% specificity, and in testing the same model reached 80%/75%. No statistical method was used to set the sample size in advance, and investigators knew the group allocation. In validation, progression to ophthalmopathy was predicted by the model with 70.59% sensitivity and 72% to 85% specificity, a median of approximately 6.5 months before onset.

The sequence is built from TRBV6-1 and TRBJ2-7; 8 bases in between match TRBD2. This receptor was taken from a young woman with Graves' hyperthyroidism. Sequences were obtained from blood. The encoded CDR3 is CASSEAGWSGSEQYF. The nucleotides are TGTGCCAGCAGTGAAGCAGGCTGGAGCGGGAGCGAGCAGTACTTC.